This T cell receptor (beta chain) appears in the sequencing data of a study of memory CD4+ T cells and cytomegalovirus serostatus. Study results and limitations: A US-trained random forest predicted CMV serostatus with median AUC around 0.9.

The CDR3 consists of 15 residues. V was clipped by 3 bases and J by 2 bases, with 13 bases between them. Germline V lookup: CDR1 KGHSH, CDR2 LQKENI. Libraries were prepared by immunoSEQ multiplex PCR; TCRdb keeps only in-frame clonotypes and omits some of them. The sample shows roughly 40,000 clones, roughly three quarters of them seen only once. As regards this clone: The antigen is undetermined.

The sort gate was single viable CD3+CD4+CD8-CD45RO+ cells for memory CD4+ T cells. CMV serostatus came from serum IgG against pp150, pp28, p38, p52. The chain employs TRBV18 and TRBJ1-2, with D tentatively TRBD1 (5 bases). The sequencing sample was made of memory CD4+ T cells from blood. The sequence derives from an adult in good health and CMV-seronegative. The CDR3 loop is CASSPITGENYGYTF. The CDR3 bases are TGTGCCAGCTCACCGATTACAGGCGAAAACTATGGCTACACCTTC.